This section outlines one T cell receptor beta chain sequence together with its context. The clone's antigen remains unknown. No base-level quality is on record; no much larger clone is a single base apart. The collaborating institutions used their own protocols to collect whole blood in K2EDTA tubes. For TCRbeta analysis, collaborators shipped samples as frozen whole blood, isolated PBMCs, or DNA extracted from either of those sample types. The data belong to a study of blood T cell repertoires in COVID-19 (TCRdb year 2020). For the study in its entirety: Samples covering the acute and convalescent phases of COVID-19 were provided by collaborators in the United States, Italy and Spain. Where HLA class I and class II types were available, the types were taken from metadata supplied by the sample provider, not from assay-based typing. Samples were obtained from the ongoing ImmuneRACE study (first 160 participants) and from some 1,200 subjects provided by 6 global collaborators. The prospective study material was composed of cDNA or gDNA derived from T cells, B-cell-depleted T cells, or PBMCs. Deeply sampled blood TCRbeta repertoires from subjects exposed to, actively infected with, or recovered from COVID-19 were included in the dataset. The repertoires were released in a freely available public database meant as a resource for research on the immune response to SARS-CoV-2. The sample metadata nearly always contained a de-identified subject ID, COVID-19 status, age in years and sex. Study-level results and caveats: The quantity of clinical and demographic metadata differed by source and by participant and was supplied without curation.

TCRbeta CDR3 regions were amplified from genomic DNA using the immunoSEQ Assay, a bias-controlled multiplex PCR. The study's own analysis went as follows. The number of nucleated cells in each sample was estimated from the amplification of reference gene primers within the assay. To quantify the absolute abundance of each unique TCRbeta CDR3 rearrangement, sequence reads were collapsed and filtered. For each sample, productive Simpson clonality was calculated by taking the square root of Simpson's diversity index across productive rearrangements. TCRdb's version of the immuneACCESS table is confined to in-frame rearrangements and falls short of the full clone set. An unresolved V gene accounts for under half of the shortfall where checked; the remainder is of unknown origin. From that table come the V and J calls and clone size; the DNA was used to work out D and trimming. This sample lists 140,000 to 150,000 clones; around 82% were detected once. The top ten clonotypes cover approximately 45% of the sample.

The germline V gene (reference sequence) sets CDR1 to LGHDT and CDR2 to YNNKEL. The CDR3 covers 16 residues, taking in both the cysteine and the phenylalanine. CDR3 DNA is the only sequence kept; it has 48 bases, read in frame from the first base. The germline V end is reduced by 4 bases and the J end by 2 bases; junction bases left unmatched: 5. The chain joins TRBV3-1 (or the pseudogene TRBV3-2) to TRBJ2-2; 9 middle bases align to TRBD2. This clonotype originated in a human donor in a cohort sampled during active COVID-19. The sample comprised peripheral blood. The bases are TGTGCCAGCAGCCTGCGACTAGCGGCTAACACCGGGGAGCTGTTTTTT. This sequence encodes CASSLRLAANTGELFF.